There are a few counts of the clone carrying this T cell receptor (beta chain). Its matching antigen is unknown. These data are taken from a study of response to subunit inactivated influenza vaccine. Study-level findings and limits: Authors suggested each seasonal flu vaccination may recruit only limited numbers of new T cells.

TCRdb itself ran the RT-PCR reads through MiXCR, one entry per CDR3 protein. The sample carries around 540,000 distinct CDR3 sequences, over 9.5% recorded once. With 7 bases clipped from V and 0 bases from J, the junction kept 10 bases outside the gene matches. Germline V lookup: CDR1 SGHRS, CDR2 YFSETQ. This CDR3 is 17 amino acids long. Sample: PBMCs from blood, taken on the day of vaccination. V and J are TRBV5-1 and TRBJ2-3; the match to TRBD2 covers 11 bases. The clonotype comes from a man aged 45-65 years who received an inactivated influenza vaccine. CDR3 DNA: TGCGCCAGCGGTCATCTAGCGGGGGGTCCTAGCACAGATACGCAGTATTTT. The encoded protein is CASGHLAGGPSTDTQYF.